This is a list of T cell receptor beta chains from one sample in a study of CD8 T cells in Susac syndrome. TCRdb processed the immunoSEQ multiplex PCR reads anew with MiXCR; each CDR3 protein has one entry. The top ten hold roughly 0.14% of the sample, which has 180,000 or so distinct CDR3 sequences, about 94% seen once. Sequencing was performed on CD4+ T cells from PBMCs. These receptors were obtained from a human donor in good health. CDR3s include the opening cysteine and the closing phenylalanine or tryptophan. D genes are given only for firm matches. The size field is filled for only some rows; it gives once, few, many or a size class.

d_call j_call v_call clone_size cdr3_aa cdr3_nt
- TRBJ1-2 TRBV5-1 - CASSRDTANYGYTF TGCGCCAGCAGCCGGGACACCGCTAACTATGGCTACACCTTC
- TRBJ2-7 TRBV28 - CASSPSNDDGYEQYF TGTGCCAGCAGTCCTTCAAACGACGACGGCTACGAGCAGTACTTC
TRBD1 TRBJ2-7 TRBV20-1 - CSARLPGQNYEQYF TGCAGTGCTAGGCTTCCGGGACAGAACTACGAGCAGTACTTC
- TRBJ2-7 TRBV20-1 - CSAQVGPYFEQYF TGCAGTGCTCAAGTGGGGCCGTATTTCGAGCAGTACTTC
TRBD2 TRBJ2-1 TRBV7-8 - CASSSGLAGGSYNEQFF TGTGCCAGCAGCAGTGGACTAGCGGGGGGATCCTACAATGAGCAGTTCTTC
TRBD2 TRBJ2-3 TRBV28 once CASNLRGVTDTQYF TGTGCCAGCAACCTCCGGGGGGTAACAGATACGCAGTATTTT
- TRBJ1-6 TRBV27 few CASSFRESPLHF TGTGCCAGCAGTTTCAGGGAATCACCCCTCCACTTT
- TRBJ2-2 TRBV29-1 - CSVVAGRKDTGELFF TGCAGCGTTGTTGCGGGCAGGAAGGACACCGGGGAGCTGTTTTTT
TRBD1 TRBJ1-2 TRBV18 - CASSLPGQIYGYTF TGTGCCAGCTCACTCCCGGGACAGATCTATGGCTACACCTTC
TRBD2 TRBJ2-3 TRBV29-1 - CSVARGVSTDTQYF TGCAGCGTAGCCCGGGGGGTTAGCACAGATACGCAGTATTTT
TRBD2 TRBJ2-7 TRBV20-1 - CSALSGAYEQYF TGCAGTGCTCTTAGCGGGGCTTACGAGCAGTACTTC
- TRBJ1-2 TRBV30 - CAWSVRHSGGYTF TGTGCCTGGAGTGTACGACACTCGGGTGGCTACACCTTC
- TRBJ2-7 TRBV10-3 - CAISRAQGSRSYEQYF TGTGCCATCAGCCGGGCACAAGGTTCTCGCTCCTACGAGCAGTACTTC
TRBD2 TRBJ2-3 TRBV20-1 - CSASLRGAITDTQYF TGCAGTGCTAGTCTGCGGGGGGCGATCACAGATACGCAGTATTTT
- TRBJ2-3 TRBV5-1 - CASRRQASTDTQYF TGCGCCAGCAGAAGACAGGCGAGCACAGATACGCAGTATTTT
- TRBJ2-3 TRBV12-3/TRBV12-4 - CASSLEAGSTDTQYF TGTGCCAGCAGTTTAGAGGCAGGCAGCACAGATACGCAGTATTTT
TRBD1 TRBJ1-1 TRBV3-1 - CASSQLGQGRTFF TGTGCCAGCAGCCAGCTAGGACAGGGCAGAACTTTCTTT
- TRBJ2-7 TRBV20-1 - CSAKGASGYEQYF TGCAGTGCTAAGGGGGCTAGCGGCTACGAGCAGTACTTC
- TRBJ2-5 TRBV29-1 - CSVEGVQGQETQYF TGCAGCGTTGAAGGCGTCCAGGGCCAAGAGACCCAGTACTTC
TRBD2 TRBJ2-5 TRBV20-1 once CSALGLAGPQETQYF TGCAGTGCTCTCGGACTAGCGGGGCCCCAAGAGACCCAGTACTTC
- TRBJ2-6 TRBV30 once CAWTLSGANVLTF TGTGCCTGGACGCTCTCTGGGGCCAACGTCCTGACTTTC
TRBD1 TRBJ2-2 TRBV7-2 - CASSYRGSAGELFF TGTGCCAGCAGCTACAGGGGTTCGGCCGGGGAGCTGTTTTTT
- TRBJ2-7 TRBV20-1 - CSALTSNYVHEQYF TGCAGTGCTCTAACATCTAACTATGTCCACGAGCAGTACTTC
- TRBJ1-6 TRBV12-3/TRBV12-4 - CASSLQGYSPLHF TGTGCCAGCAGTTTACAGGGGTATTCACCCCTCCACTTT
- TRBJ2-7 TRBV4-3 - CASSQEALSSYEQYF TGCGCCAGCAGCCAAGAGGCCTTGAGCTCCTACGAGCAGTACTTC
TRBD2 TRBJ2-7 TRBV3-1 - CASSGLAGSYEQYF TGTGCCAGCAGCGGACTAGCGGGGAGCTACGAGCAGTACTTC
TRBD1 TRBJ2-3 TRBV30 - CACGQGTDTQYF TGTGCCTGCGGACAGGGCACAGATACGCAGTATTTT
- TRBJ2-6 TRBV7-9 - CASSNTGSGANVLTF TGTGCCAGCAGTAATACGGGCTCTGGGGCCAACGTCCTGACTTTC
- TRBJ1-1 TRBV20-1 - CSARGPRATEAFF TGCAGTGCTAGAGGACCCCGCGCTACTGAAGCTTTCTTT
TRBD1 TRBJ1-1 TRBV25-1 - CASRGTAIIKAEAFF TGTGCCAGCAGGGGGACAGCGATCATCAAAGCTGAAGCTTTCTTT
TRBD1 TRBJ1-2 TRBV2 - CASSEAPRGRFTF TGTGCCAGCAGTGAAGCCCCCAGGGGGCGGTTCACCTTC
- TRBJ2-3 TRBV29-1 - CSVEEKASTDTQYF TGCAGCGTTGAGGAAAAAGCTAGCACAGATACGCAGTATTTT
TRBD1 TRBJ1-2 TRBV27 once CASSLGPDRDYGYTF TGTGCCAGCAGTTTGGGTCCCGACAGGGATTATGGCTACACCTTC
TRBD1 TRBJ1-1 TRBV6-2/TRBV6-3 - CASTRTGRNTEAFF TGTGCCAGCACCAGGACAGGGCGGAACACTGAAGCTTTCTTT
TRBD1 TRBJ2-5 TRBV20-1 - CSAHTGAETQYF TGCAGTGCCCACACAGGGGCAGAGACCCAGTACTTC
- TRBJ1-2 TRBV29-1 - CSVEGLTNYGYTF TGCAGCGTTGAGGGGCTAACTAACTATGGCTACACCTTC
TRBD1 TRBJ1-2 TRBV3-1 - CASSLKRTGNGYTF TGTGCCAGCAGCCTTAAACGGACAGGGAATGGCTACACCTTC
- TRBJ1-5 TRBV3-1 - CASSPTDSPNQPQHF TGTGCCAGCAGCCCTACTGACAGCCCAAATCAGCCCCAGCATTTT
- TRBJ2-3 TRBV2 - CASSGPLDTQYF TGTGCCAGCAGTGGACCTCTTGATACGCAGTATTTT
- TRBJ2-5 TRBV6-5 - CASSPEWGSKTQYF TGTGCCAGCAGCCCCGAGTGGGGGTCTAAGACCCAGTACTTC
- TRBJ1-1 TRBV9 - CASSVLIGTGYEAFF TGTGCCAGCAGCGTATTAATCGGAACAGGCTATGAAGCTTTCTTT
- TRBJ1-1 TRBV29-1 once CSVELPTAHTEAFF TGCAGCGTTGAATTGCCTACCGCACACACTGAAGCTTTCTTT
- TRBJ1-5 TRBV19 - CASSIWSNQPQHF TGTGCCAGTAGTATCTGGAGCAATCAGCCCCAGCATTTT
- TRBJ1-1 TRBV18 once CASSPWAEQAFF TGTGCCAGCTCACCTTGGGCAGAACAAGCTTTCTTT